This T cell receptor (beta chain) was obtained from a study of T cell responses to AZD1222 COVID-19 vaccine. General study results and limits: The donors showed a predominance of white British ancestry and of females, with possible underestimation of clonal diversity. Compared with day 0, the breadth and depth of the Spike-specific TCR repertoire rose significantly after two doses of AZD1222.

V gave up 2 bases and J gave up 4 bases, with 26 bases separating them. The CDR3 totals 19 residues. The germline CDR1 and CDR2 sequences are SGHTA and FQGNSA. This table comes from immunoSEQ multiplex PCR, and its TCRdb copy is limited to in-frame clones, with some not included. The table records about 150,000 clones, roughly nine tenths of them present only once. On this clone: What it binds is not known.

Source: peripheral blood, taken 28 days after the second dose of the MenACWY control vaccine. The genes are TRBV7-2 and TRBJ1-2; no definite D call. This TCR came from an adult who received the MenACWY meningococcal vaccine as a control. CDR3 loop: CASSLRANTLPSGGYGYTF. The CDR3 DNA reads TGTGCCAGCAGCTTAAGGGCGAATACACTACCATCGGGCGGCTATGGCTACACCTTC.